Described below is a single T cell receptor beta chain sequence and its context. The V end lost 5 bases, the J end lost 4 bases, and 11 bases lay between the germline ends. The CDR3 is 13 amino acids. Per germline, CDR1 SGHVS and CDR2 FQNEAQ. The entry originates in a study of control samples from healthy donors and cancer patients. Sequencing was performed with immunoSEQ multiplex PCR; in TCRdb, only in-frame clones are kept and a portion is missing. The sample carries 80,000 to 100,000 clones, approximately 92% recorded once. The sample consisted of blood. This receptor was taken from a human donor in good health. The donor label of this sample is uncertain. The chain links TRBV7-8 to TRBJ1-2; maybe TRBD1 (5 bases). DNA of the CDR3: TGTGCCAGCAGCCCGGAGGGGACCTATGGCTACACCTTC. Protein sequence: CASSPEGTYGYTF.